Listed here are 11 T cell receptor beta chains from one sample, sequenced in a study of blood T cell repertoires in COVID-19. Repertoires were generated with immunoSEQ multiplex PCR, while TCRdb's copy carries only in-frame clones and drops some. The sample yields 200,000 to 250,000 clones, approximately 86% seen once. Sequencing was performed on PBMCs or T cells enriched from blood (not recorded which). The origin of the receptors is a woman younger than 45 who had been exposed to COVID-19.

For the CDR3, the DNA is TGTGCCAGCTCACTCCAGGACAGAAATCAGCCCCAGCATTTT. The encoded protein is CASSLQDRNQPQHF. The chain couples TRBV18 to TRBJ1-5; possible D gene TRBD1, 6 bases. CDR1 and CDR2 (germline): KGHSH, LQKENI. This CDR3 is 14 amino acids long. V lost 4 bases and J 4 bases, leaving 11 bases between the germline ends. The variable domain in full, with the rest retrieved from reference TRBV18 and TRBJ1-5, is NAGVMQNPRHLVRRRGQEARLRCSPMKGHSHVYWYRQLPEEGLKFMVYLQKENIIDESGMPKERFSAEFPKEGPSILRIQQVVRGDSAAYFCASSLQDRNQPQHFGDGTRLSIL.

The chain recombines TRBV4-1 with TRBJ2-5; 8 nucleotides match TRBD1. The CDR3 extends over 17 amino acids. V was pared by 2 bases and J by 5 bases, with 13 bases of the junction left unmatched. Germline V gives CDR1 MGHRA, CDR2 YSYEKL. CDR3 region: CASSQLTGDLGLETQYF. CDR3 coding DNA: TGCGCCAGCAGCCAACTGACAGGGGACCTGGGTTTGGAGACCCAGTACTTC.

The chain employs TRBV13 and TRBJ2-7; maybe TRBD1 (6 bases). The CDR3 runs 14 residues. V dropped 3 bases and J dropped 3 bases, with 12 bases sitting between them. From germline, CDR1 is PRHDT and CDR2 FYEKMQ (reference sequence). CDR3 DNA sequence: TGTGCCAGCAGCTTTACGGGACATTACTACGAGCAGTACTTC. Translating it yields CASSFTGHYYEQYF.

The CDR3: CASSLVKNGEQYF. CDR3 DNA: TGTGCCAGCAGCTTAGTTAAGAACGGGGAGCAGTACTTC. V is TRBV11-3 and J is TRBJ2-7; D remains unclear. The germline gives CDR1 SGHNT, CDR2 YENEEA. The ends were cut back, 1 base at V and 7 bases at J, with 11 bases in the middle. This CDR3 is 13 amino acids long.

The sample holds a few counts of this clone. This chain connects TRBV5-1 to TRBJ1-5, with D possibly matching TRBD1 (6 bases). CDR3 length: 14 residues. V gave up 4 bases and J gave up 2 bases, with 10 bases separating them. Germline CDR1 SGHRS, CDR2 YFSETQ. The DNA of the CDR3 is TGCGCCAGCAGCGCGGGGGCTGGCAATCAGCCCCAGCATTTT. This translates into CASSAGAGNQPQHF.

This sequence joins TRBV29-1 and TRBJ1-4; D is perhaps TRBD1 (5 bases). This CDR3 region has 13 residues. Trimming pared 6 bases from V and 3 bases from J, leaving 11 bases between. Germline-derived CDR1 and CDR2 are SQVTM and ANQGSEA. CDR3 protein: CSVSGGSNEKLFF. CDR3 in DNA: TGCAGCGTGAGCGGGGGGTCTAATGAAAAACTGTTTTTT.

The gene calls are TRBV7-9 and TRBJ1-1, with D tentatively TRBD1 (6 bases). V was pared by 5 bases and J by 8 bases, with 15 bases between. Per germline, CDR1 SEHNR and CDR2 FQNEAQ (reference sequence). The CDR3 spans 13 residues. In nucleotides, the CDR3 is TGTGCCAGCAGCCCCCGGGGGGCCGGGGAAGCTTTCTTT. This encodes CASSPRGAGEAFF. Together with reference TRBV7-9 and TRBJ1-1, the CDR3 gives the full variable domain: DTGVSQNPRHKITKRGQNVTFRCDPISEHNRLYWYRQTLGQGPEFLTYFQNEAQLEKSRLLSDRFSAERPKGSFSTLEIQRTEQGDSAMYLCASSPRGAGEAFFGQGTRLTVV.

This clone has just a few counts. The chain links TRBV5-6 to TRBJ2-3; 13 positions agree with TRBD2. J gave up 0 bases and V 4 bases, and 11 bases lay outside the gene matches. This CDR3 comprises 19 residues. Germline V gives CDR1 SGHDT, CDR2 YYEEEE. The CDR3 region is CASSHPGLAGPTSTDTQYF. Here the CDR3 DNA reads TGTGCCAGCAGCCACCCGGGACTAGCGGGGCCTACTAGCACAGATACGCAGTATTTT.

The chain recombines TRBV5-8 with TRBJ1-3; D uncertain. Trimming took 3 bases from V and 1 from J, leaving 5 bases between them. The CDR3 runs to 13 residues. Germline CDR1 reads SGHTS; CDR2 reads YDEGEE. CDR3 nucleotide sequence: TGTGCCAGCAGCTCGTTTTCTGGAAACACCATATATTTT. This gives the protein CASSSFSGNTIYF.

The chain combines TRBV24-1 with TRBJ2-3; 9 positions agree with TRBD1. The CDR3 runs to 16 residues. V shed 4 bases and J 0 bases; nucleotides not matched to a gene: 4. CDR1 is KGHDR and CDR2 is SFDVKD in the germline V gene. The CDR3 sequence is CATSERTGVSTDTQYF. The CDR3 DNA is TGTGCCACCAGTGAACGGACAGGGGTAAGCACAGATACGCAGTATTTT.

The count of this clone is one. The chain joins TRBV28 to TRBJ1-2, with D maybe TRBD1 (5 bases). Trimming left V 7 bases short and J 4 bases short, with 7 bases between. The CDR3 covers 11 residues. Germline loops: CDR1 MDHEN, CDR2 SYDVKM. This CDR3 is CASTGPYGYTF. DNA for the CDR3: TGTGCCAGCACAGGGCCCTATGGCTACACCTTC.